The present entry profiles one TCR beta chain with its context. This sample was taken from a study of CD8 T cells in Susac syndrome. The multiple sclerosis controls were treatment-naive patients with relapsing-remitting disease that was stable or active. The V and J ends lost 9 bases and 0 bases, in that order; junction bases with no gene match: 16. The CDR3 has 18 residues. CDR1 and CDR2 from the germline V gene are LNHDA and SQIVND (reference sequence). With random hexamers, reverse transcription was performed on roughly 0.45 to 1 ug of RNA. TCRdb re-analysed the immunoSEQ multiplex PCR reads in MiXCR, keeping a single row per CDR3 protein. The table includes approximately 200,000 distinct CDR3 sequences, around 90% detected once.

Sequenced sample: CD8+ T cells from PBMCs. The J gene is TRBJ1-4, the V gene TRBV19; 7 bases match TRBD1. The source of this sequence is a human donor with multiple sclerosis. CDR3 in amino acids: CASSPRQGMGATNEKLFF. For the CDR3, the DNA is TGTGCCAGCTCCCCTCGACAGGGCATGGGGGCAACTAATGAAAAACTGTTTTTT.